The T cell receptor (beta chain) described here comes from a study of read filtering for tumor transcriptome and immune sequencing. At the level of the study: By R-ISS, stages I, II and III held approximately 8, 17 and 7 patients. TCR-mapped reads were about 4.05 to 10.27 million with IR-seq versus about 80 to 1273 with RNA-seq. Study-wide results and limits: Approximately 79% of IR-seq clonotypes had a single read, yet these held around 3.5% of reads.

Ten or more counts support this clonotype. What it binds is unknown. The CDR3 totals 13 residues. The germline CDR1 and CDR2 sequences are SEHNR and FQNEAQ (reference sequence). Trimming took 4 bases from V and 7 from J, leaving 11 bases between them. From roughly 390 ng of RNA, a library with molecular barcoded alpha/delta and beta/gamma adaptors was made. One entry per CDR3 protein results from TCRdb running MiXCR on the reads. The data hold around 40,000 distinct CDR3 sequences, with roughly 15% observed a single time. The V call is TRBV7-9, the J call TRBJ1-5, with D possibly TRBD1 on 6 matching bases. The sequence was collected from a donor aged 40 or older with multiple myeloma. Sequencing input: a population of CD138-negative cells sorted from bone marrow. CDR3 region: CASSSQQGQPQHF. The CDR3 nucleotides read TGTGCCAGCAGCTCACAACAGGGACAGCCCCAGCATTTT.